The sequence of this T cell receptor beta chain was determined in a study of shared clonotypes between healthy human individuals. An assay was performed, and its level was deep. Every subset's genomic DNA went evenly onto several immunoSEQ plates. Profiled with immunoSEQ multiplex PCR; TCRdb holds only in-frame clones, not every one. The sample lists about 560,000 clones; around 78% were seen once. The J segment lost 4 bases and the V segment lost 7 bases, leaving 10 bases of the junction unmatched. Germline CDR1 and CDR2: SGHKS and YYEKEE (reference sequence). The CDR3 spans 15 residues. The sequencing sample was made of PBMCs. The clonotype was recovered from a woman aged 40 to 50 in good health. Some clones in this sample may be carry-over from other donors' samples. The chain recombines TRBV5-5 with TRBJ2-7, with TRBD2 identical over 11 bases. CDR3: CASGPVGLADYEQYF. In DNA form, the CDR3 reads TGTGCCAGCGGACCTGTGGGACTAGCGGATTACGAGCAGTACTTC.